The clone carrying this T cell receptor beta chain was detected ten times or more. Its antigen is undetermined. This specimen comes from a study of CD8 T cells in ankylosing spondylitis. General study results and limits: Characteristic, it appeared, of ankylosing spondylitis blood was a TCR beta motif of roughly eight highly homologous variants.

Germline CDR1 reads SGHDN; CDR2 reads FVKESK. This CDR3 is built from 13 residues. With 4 bases removed from V and 4 bases from J, the gap between germline ends came to 10 bases. TCRdb ran MiXCR on the 5' RACE reads and lists one entry per CDR3 protein. Of some 220,000 distinct CDR3 sequences in the sample, 6% to 8.5% were seen once. Sequencing used blood, either unsorted or a sorted T cell fraction (not recorded which). This receptor was identified in a male donor with ankylosing spondylitis. The rearrangement uses TRBV14 and TRBJ1-2; a weak D match, TRBD1 (5 bases). CDR3 coding DNA: TGTGCCAGCAGCCGTACCGGGACCTATGGCTACACCTTC. Its translation: CASSRTGTYGYTF. Full variable domain (rest looked up from reference TRBV14 and TRBJ1-2): EAGVTQFPSHSVIEKGQTVTLRCDPISGHDNLYWYRRVMGKEIKFLLHFVKESKQDESGMPNNRFLAERTGGTYSTLKVQPAELEDSGVYFCASSRTGTYGYTFGSGTRLTVV.